This passage covers 19 T cell receptor beta chains from one sample sequenced in a study of PD-1 blockade in classical Hodgkin lymphoma. Each patient's relapse followed autologous stem cell transplantation, and brentuximab vedotin exposure varied. Method: immunoSEQ multiplex PCR; TCRdb's copy keeps in-frame clones and lacks some. This sample has some 95,000 clones, with roughly 87% found just once. Source: peripheral blood mononuclear cells (PBMCs), taken before the second cycle of nivolumab. The origin of the receptors is a human donor with classical Hodgkin lymphoma.

The rearrangement links TRBV25-1 to TRBJ2-7; perhaps D is TRBD1 or TRBD2 (5 bases each). V was shortened by 0 bases and J by 0 bases, with 9 bases between the two germline ends. The V gene's germline CDR1 is MGHDK and CDR2 SYGVNS. There are 15 residues in the CDR3. The CDR3 DNA reads as TGTGCCAGCAGTGAATATGGGACCCACTCCTACGAGCAGTACTTC. Translated, it gives CASSEYGTHSYEQYF.

This chain uses TRBV9 with TRBJ1-6; D ambiguous. The CDR3 consists of 14 residues. Trimming pared 4 bases from V and 13 bases from J, leaving 18 bases between. Germline CDR1 SGDLS, CDR2 YYNGEE. CDR3 coding DNA: TGTGCCAGCAGCCCCCGGACTGCGCCTTCCCCCCTCCACTTT. Its translation is CASSPRTAPSPLHF.

This clone was seen only a few times. This chain joins TRBV29-1 and TRBJ2-3; D not resolved. The CDR3 covers 12 residues. The germline V gene has CDR1 SQVTM and CDR2 ANQGSEA. The V end was cut by 6 bases, the J end by 1 base, with 8 bases between. CDR3 DNA: TGCAGCGTAAACCAGGGCACAGATACGCAGTATTTT. Translating gives CSVNQGTDTQYF.

This clone came up once. The rearrangement links TRBV18 to TRBJ2-7; D unresolved. Germline CDR1 is KGHSH and CDR2 is LQKENI. The CDR3 is 11 amino acids. Between the trimmed V and J ends, which lost 6 bases and 3 bases, there was a span of 6 bases. The DNA for the CDR3 is TGTGCCAGCTCCCTGGGCTACGAGCAGTACTTC. Translated: CASSLGYEQYF. The full variable domain, in which reference TRBV18 and TRBJ2-7 provide the parts outside the CDR3, is NAGVMQNPRHLVRRRGQEARLRCSPMKGHSHVYWYRQLPEEGLKFMVYLQKENIIDESGMPKERFSAEFPKEGPSILRIQQVVRGDSAAYFCASSLGYEQYFGPGTRLTVT.

The rearrangement links TRBV27 to TRBJ2-1; D tentatively reads TRBD1 or TRBD2 (7 bases each). Trimming took off 5 bases at V and 10 bases at J, with 33 bases between the two ends. This CDR3 spans 19 amino acids. Germline CDR1 MNHEY, CDR2 SMNVEV (reference sequence). This CDR3 is CASSILTPRGGTLGNEQFF. In DNA, the CDR3 is TGTGCCAGCAGTATCCTCACACCCAGGGGGGGAACTTTGGGAAACGAGCAGTTCTTC.

The chain combines TRBV5-4 with TRBJ2-7; TRBD2 agrees at 8 bases. From germline, CDR1 is SGHNT and CDR2 YYREEE (reference sequence). Trimming cost V 4 bases and J 1 base; bases outside gene matches: 10. The CDR3 runs to 16 residues. CDR3 loop: CASSRIGGGISYEQYF. CDR3 DNA: TGTGCCAGCAGCCGGATAGGCGGGGGGATTTCCTACGAGCAGTACTTC.

The chain has TRBV2 and TRBJ2-7, with 9 bases matching TRBD2. CDR3 size: 14 residues. V lost 2 bases and J lost 5; bases outside the gene matches: 4. Germline loops: CDR1 SNHLY, CDR2 FYNNEI. CDR3 bases: TGTGCCAGCAGTGAAATGGGACTAGCCGACGAGCAGTACTTC. Its protein is CASSEMGLADEQYF.

The rearrangement links TRBV4-2 to TRBJ2-3, with 10 bases fitting TRBD1. The germline CDR1 and CDR2 sequences are LGHNA and YNFKEQ. This CDR3 region has 16 residues. V shed 8 bases and J 1 base; nucleotides not matched to a gene: 9. CDR3 in DNA: TGTGCCAGCGGTTCCGGGACAGGGGATGGCACAGATACGCAGTATTTT. It is translated as CASGSGTGDGTDTQYF.

This chain joins TRBV2 and TRBJ1-2; no clear D gene. CDR3 length: 13 residues. Per the germline V gene, CDR1 is SNHLY and CDR2 is FYNNEI. The V end lost 7 bases, the J end lost 2 bases, and 11 bases lay between the germline ends. As DNA, the CDR3 is TGTGCCAGCACCCCCGACATAAACTATGGCTACACCTTC. This sequence encodes CASTPDINYGYTF.

This clone has more than one count but fewer than ten. The genes are TRBV19 and TRBJ2-5, with D possibly TRBD1 on 5 matching bases. With 3 bases removed from V and 3 bases from J, the gap between germline ends came to 11 bases. CDR3 size: 14 residues. The germline V gene encodes CDR1 LNHDA and CDR2 SQIVND (reference sequence). In nucleotides, the CDR3 is TGTGCCAGTAGTATGGTCAGGGCTAAAGAGACCCAGTACTTC. Residues: CASSMVRAKETQYF. The variable domain in full, with the rest retrieved from reference TRBV19 and TRBJ2-5, is DGGITQSPKYLFRKEGQNVTLSCEQNLNHDAMYWYRQDPGQGLRLIYYSQIVNDFQKGDIAEGYSVSREKKESFPLTVTSAQKNPTAFYLCASSMVRAKETQYFGPGTRLLVL.

V gene TRBV4-2 combines with J gene TRBJ2-3; 9 bases fit TRBD1. CDR1 and CDR2 (germline): LGHNA, YNFKEQ. This CDR3 comprises 14 residues. J was trimmed by 1 base and V by 4 bases; bases with no gene match: 0. The chain's CDR3 is CASSRTGGTDTQYF. The DNA for the CDR3 is TGTGCCAGCAGCCGGACAGGGGGCACAGATACGCAGTATTTT.

The chain links TRBV7-9 to TRBJ1-2; tentative D call: TRBD1 (6 bases). CDR1 and CDR2 (germline): SEHNR, FQNEAQ (reference sequence). Trimming shortened V by 5 bases and J by 6 bases, and 16 bases separated the two germline ends. CDR3 size: 14 residues. The CDR3, as DNA: TGTGCCAGCAGCGGGAATGGACAGTCCAATGGCTACACCTTC. This translates into CASSGNGQSNGYTF. The whole variable domain, filled in from reference TRBV7-9 and TRBJ1-2, reads DTGVSQNPRHKITKRGQNVTFRCDPISEHNRLYWYRQTLGQGPEFLTYFQNEAQLEKSRLLSDRFSAERPKGSFSTLEIQRTEQGDSAMYLCASSGNGQSNGYTFGSGTRLTVV.

This sequence joins TRBV2 and TRBJ1-5; 7 bases are a match to TRBD1. CDR3 length equals 15 residues. The junction had 11 bases not matched to a gene; V was cut back by 6 bases and J by 6 bases. Germline lookup yields CDR1 SNHLY and CDR2 FYNNEI. DNA of the CDR3: TGTGCCAGCAGGACAGGGCTAGCCGAAGGTCAGCCCCAGCATTTT. Protein product: CASRTGLAEGQPQHF. Combining the CDR3 with reference TRBV2 and TRBJ1-5 gives the whole variable domain EPEVTQTPSHQVTQMGQEVILRCVPISNHLYFYWYRQILGQKVEFLVSFYNNEISEKSEIFDDQFSVERPDGSNFTLKIRSTKLEDSAMYFCASRTGLAEGQPQHFGDGTRLSIL.

This sequence joins TRBV2 and TRBJ2-7; perhaps D is TRBD1 or TRBD2 (5 bases each). V was shortened by 6 bases and J by 2 bases, with 14 bases between the two germline ends. Germline V gives CDR1 SNHLY, CDR2 FYNNEI. CDR3 length equals 14 residues. The CDR3 sequence: CASRRDRTAYEQYF. The DNA of the CDR3 is TGTGCCAGCAGAAGGGACCGAACGGCCTACGAGCAGTACTTC.

The chain carries TRBV6-5 and TRBJ2-5, with 9 bases identical to TRBD2. V was pared by 4 bases and J by 1 base, with 7 bases of the junction left unmatched. Germline V gene data show CDR1 as MNHEY and CDR2 as SVGAGI. The CDR3 contains 16 residues. The CDR3 bases are TGTGCCAGCAGTTCGTCGCGGGGGGGATTCCAAGAGACCCAGTACTTC. As protein: CASSSSRGGFQETQYF.

J is TRBJ1-1 and V is TRBV29-1, with unresolved D. This CDR3 is 14 amino acids long. Germline V gives CDR1 SQVTM, CDR2 ANQGSEA. V lost 1 base to trimming and J lost 1 base, with 10 bases between them. The CDR3 sequence is CSVEGQLENTEAFF. In nucleotides, the CDR3 is TGCAGCGTTGAAGGCCAGCTAGAGAACACTGAAGCTTTCTTT.

The chain employs TRBV27 and TRBJ1-5; 7 bases map to TRBD1. The V segment lost 9 bases and the J segment 4 bases; nucleotides outside the gene matches: 9. The CDR3 runs to 14 residues. The germline gives CDR1 MNHEY, CDR2 SMNVEV (reference sequence). CDR3 nucleotide sequence: TGTGCCAGTAAGACAGGGTTGGAGAATCAGCCCCAGCATTTT. The encoded protein is CASKTGLENQPQHF.

The chain carries TRBV9 and TRBJ2-7; 11 nucleotides agree with TRBD1. CDR1 is SGDLS, CDR2 YYNGEE, per germline. The CDR3 spans 14 residues. J gave up 9 bases and V 0 bases, and 5 bases lay outside the gene matches. The DNA of the CDR3 is TGTGCCAGCAGCGTAGAGGGACAGGGGGGTAGGCAGTACTTC. The encoded protein is CASSVEGQGGRQYF.

The chain joins TRBV25-1 to TRBJ2-7, with 8 nucleotides matching TRBD1. CDR3 length: 15 residues. Trimming removed 5 bases from V and 3 bases from J; junction bases left unmatched: 9. The germline CDR1 and CDR2 sequences are MGHDK and SYGVNS. This CDR3 is CASSRTAGQGYEQYF. The CDR3, as DNA: TGTGCCAGCAGTAGGACCGCCGGACAGGGCTACGAGCAGTACTTC.